These 24 T cell receptor beta chains were sequenced from one sample in a study of identical twins. One entry per CDR3 protein results from TCRdb running MiXCR on the 5' RACE reads. This table has under 900,000 distinct CDR3 sequences, approximately 13% appearing once. The data also belong to a second study, concerning yellow fever vaccine responses in identical twins.

Sequencing was performed on PBMCs. These receptor sequences come from a woman under 30 in good health.

The CDR3 bases are TGCGCCAGCAGCCAAGATTGGGCAGGGACGTTTAGAACTGAAGCTTTCTTT. Translation: CASSQDWAGTFRTEAFF. V and J are TRBV4-1 and TRBJ1-1, with D possibly matching TRBD1 (5 bases). Per the germline V gene, CDR1 is MGHRA and CDR2 is YSYEKL. CDR3 length: 17 residues. Trimming shortened V by 0 bases and J by 5 bases, and 19 bases separated the two germline ends.

This clonotype was observed at least ten times. The chain recombines TRBV7-9 with TRBJ1-1; D unresolved. Trimming took 2 bases from V and 1 from J, leaving 5 bases between them. Germline CDR1 reads SEHNR; CDR2 reads FQNEAQ (reference sequence). CDR3 length equals 13 residues. CDR3 in amino acids: CASSLQANTEAFF. CDR3 bases: TGTGCCAGCAGCTTACAGGCGAACACTGAAGCTTTCTTT.

The rearrangement links TRBV29-1 to TRBJ2-1; D assignment may be TRBD1 or TRBD2 (5 bases each). Trimming took off 4 bases at V and 7 bases at J, with 8 bases between the two ends. CDR1 is SQVTM and CDR2 is ANQGSEA in the germline V gene. The length of the CDR3 is 11 residues. The DNA for the CDR3 is TGCAGCGTTGTTGAGGGGAATGAGCAGTTCTTC. Protein product: CSVVEGNEQFF.

This clonotype was counted many times. The chain employs TRBV10-3 and TRBJ2-2, with 8 bases lining up with TRBD2. Germline loops: CDR1 ENHRY, CDR2 SYGVKD. The CDR3 loop spans 15 amino acids. V was clipped by 6 bases and J by 5 bases; unmatched bases: 8. CDR3: CAIRQRERGTGELFF. DNA for the CDR3: TGTGCCATCAGGCAGCGGGAGAGAGGAACCGGGGAGCTGTTTTTT.

This clonotype was counted between two and nine times. The chain links TRBV24-1 to TRBJ2-1, with 7 bases matching TRBD1. Germline V gene data show CDR1 as KGHDR and CDR2 as SFDVKD. The CDR3 is 13 amino acids. J gave up 3 bases and V 10 bases, and 5 bases lay outside the gene matches. CDR3 sequence (DNA): TGTGCCACAGGACAGGACCTCTACAATGAGCAGTTCTTC. This gives the protein CATGQDLYNEQFF.

J is TRBJ2-1 and V is TRBV4-1; 12 bases agree with TRBD2. CDR3 length: 15 residues. The J segment lost 9 bases and the V segment lost 8 bases, leaving 11 bases of the junction unmatched. From germline, CDR1 is MGHRA and CDR2 YSYEKL. The CDR3 protein is CASHPGLAGFGEQFF. The CDR3, as DNA: TGCGCCAGCCACCCCGGACTAGCGGGGTTCGGTGAGCAGTTCTTC.

This clonotype was recorded a few times. The gene calls are TRBV27 and TRBJ2-1; 9 bases line up with TRBD2. Germline V gives CDR1 MNHEY, CDR2 SMNVEV (reference sequence). This CDR3 region has 15 residues. Unmatched junction bases numbered 2, after V lost 5 bases and J lost 0 bases. The CDR3 sequence: CASSTSGPSYNEQFF. The CDR3 DNA reads as TGTGCCAGCAGTACTAGCGGGCCCTCCTACAATGAGCAGTTCTTC.

Ten or more counts support this clonotype. The chain couples TRBV12-3 or TRBV12-4 to TRBJ1-4, with D perhaps TRBD1 (6 bases). V was pared by 6 bases and J by 8 bases, with 7 bases between. The CDR3 is 11 amino acids. The CDR3 loop is CASRGQEKLFF. DNA of the CDR3: TGTGCCAGCAGGGGACAAGAAAAACTGTTTTTT.

This clonotype was detected ten times or more. This chain joins TRBV20-1 and TRBJ2-1; 7 nucleotides line up with TRBD2. The V gene end was trimmed by 1 base and the J gene end by 10 bases; junction bases not matched to a gene: 4. CDR1 is DFQATT, CDR2 SNEGSKA, per germline (reference sequence). The CDR3 runs 12 residues. The CDR3 nucleotides are TGCAGTGCTAGAGTTTTGGGGGGGGAGCAGTTCTTC. Translation: CSARVLGGEQFF.

This clonotype was detected a few times. The chain is built from TRBV12-3 or TRBV12-4 and TRBJ1-4, with D possibly TRBD1 on 5 matching bases. Trimming took 8 bases from V and 10 from J, leaving 14 bases between them. CDR3 size: 12 residues. The CDR3 is CASRPDTRKLFF. CDR3 DNA: TGTGCCAGCCGTCCGGACACCCGAAAACTGTTTTTT.

In this sample, this clonotype turned up a few times. The J gene is TRBJ2-2, the V gene TRBV5-1, with D perhaps matching TRBD2 (6 bases). With 4 bases removed from V and 9 bases from J, the gap between germline ends came to 13 bases. CDR3 length: 13 amino acids. Germline CDR1 reads SGHRS; CDR2 reads YFSETQ. CDR3 sequence (DNA): TGCGCCAGCAGCGGCGGGACCGCCTGGGAGCTGTTTTTT. It encodes CASSGGTAWELFF.

This clonotype showed up many times. J is TRBJ2-5 and V is TRBV20-1, with TRBD2 matching over 9 bases. Germline V gene sequence: CDR1 DFQATT, CDR2 SNEGSKA (reference sequence). After removal of 5 bases from V and 1 base from J, the junction contained 5 bases not matched to a gene. The CDR3 consists of 14 residues. Written as DNA, the CDR3 is TGCAGTGCTCGAAGGACTAGCGCCCAAGAGACCCAGTACTTC. This codes for CSARRTSAQETQYF.

A few counts support this clonotype. V is TRBV7-3 and J is TRBJ2-1; TRBD2 matches 9 bases. The CDR3 is 16 residues long. From germline, CDR1 is SGHTA and CDR2 FQGTGA. V shed 5 bases and J 6 bases; nucleotides not matched to a gene: 11. The DNA for the CDR3 is TGTGCCAGCAGCCCGAGAGCGGGAGGCGGAATCAATGAGCAGTTCTTC. Translating it yields CASSPRAGGGINEQFF.

The rearrangement joins TRBV20-1 to TRBJ2-5, with 12 bases identical to TRBD2. Germline V gene data show CDR1 as DFQATT and CDR2 as SNEGSKA (reference sequence). V dropped 7 bases and J dropped 2; count of bases not matched to a gene: 11. This CDR3 comprises 16 residues. The CDR3 is CSVPGASGGDQETQYF. The CDR3 region has the DNA TGCAGTGTTCCGGGGGCTAGCGGGGGGGATCAAGAGACCCAGTACTTC.

This chain links TRBV20-1 with TRBJ2-1; possible D gene TRBD2, 6 bases. Germline V gene lookup returns CDR1 DFQATT and CDR2 SNEGSKA (reference sequence). Trimming took 3 bases from V and 9 from J, leaving 12 bases between them. CDR3 length: 12 residues. CDR3 amino acids: CSARGLWSEQFF. The CDR3 DNA is TGCAGTGCTAGGGGACTTTGGTCTGAGCAGTTCTTC.

This clonotype has more than one count but fewer than ten. The chain uses TRBV29-1 and TRBJ2-7; D possibly corresponds to TRBD1 (5 bases). In germline, CDR1 is SQVTM, CDR2 ANQGSEA. This CDR3 region has 12 residues. Trimming left V 4 bases short and J 4 bases short, with 11 bases between. The CDR3 sequence is CSVGTQEYEQYV. The CDR3 nucleotides are TGCAGCGTTGGAACACAGGAATACGAGCAGTACGTC.

This chain links TRBV20-1 with TRBJ2-1, with TRBD1 matching 10 bases. The CDR3 length is 14 residues. J lost 5 bases, V lost 5 bases, and 6 bases had no gene match. Germline V gives CDR1 DFQATT, CDR2 SNEGSKA (reference sequence). Here the CDR3 reads CSAQDRGYNNEQFF. The CDR3 DNA reads TGCAGTGCTCAGGACAGGGGGTATAACAATGAGCAGTTCTTC.

In its sample, this clonotype was seen a few times. V usage is TRBV7-9 and J usage is TRBJ2-5, with 7 bases identical to TRBD1. CDR3 size: 13 residues. Trimming removed 3 bases from V and 7 bases from J; junction bases left unmatched: 5. Germline CDR1 and CDR2: SEHNR and FQNEAQ (reference sequence). CDR3 in DNA: TGTGCCAGCAGCTTCAGGGGGTCGGGGACCCAGTACTTC. This sequence encodes CASSFRGSGTQYF. The full variable domain, completed using reference TRBV7-9 and TRBJ2-5, is DTGVSQNPRHKITKRGQNVTFRCDPISEHNRLYWYRQTLGQGPEFLTYFQNEAQLEKSRLLSDRFSAERPKGSFSTLEIQRTEQGDSAMYLCASSFRGSGTQYFGPGTRLLVL.

This clonotype occurred a few times. The gene calls are TRBV10-3 and TRBJ1-6; D remains ambiguous. V was shortened by 6 bases and J by 6 bases, with 15 bases between the two germline ends. This CDR3 contains 15 residues. CDR1 ENHRY and CDR2 SYGVKD come from the germline V gene. The CDR3 DNA reads as TGTGCCATCAGGGACGGCCGTGAGTCTAATTCACCCCTCCACTTT. Translated: CAIRDGRESNSPLHF.

The rearrangement uses TRBV6-4 and TRBJ2-7, with D tentatively TRBD1 (5 bases). The germline gives CDR1 MRHNA, CDR2 SNTAGT. The CDR3 contains 13 residues. Trimming cost V 0 bases and J 3 bases, with 6 bases left between them. The CDR3 nucleotides read TGTGCCAGCAGTGACTCGGACATCTACGAGCAGTACTTC. This sequence encodes CASSDSDIYEQYF.

This clonotype has a handful of counts. The chain is built from TRBV10-2 and TRBJ2-1, with D perhaps matching TRBD1 or TRBD2 (6 bases each). This CDR3 comprises 12 residues. Germline V gene lookup returns CDR1 WSHSY and CDR2 SAAADI. Trimming pared 2 bases from V and 14 bases from J, leaving 13 bases between. This chain's CDR3 is CASSEGGLGEFF. The CDR3 DNA sequence: TGCGCCAGCAGTGAGGGGGGGCTGGGAGAGTTCTTC.

This clonotype was seen a handful of times. The J gene is TRBJ2-3, the V gene TRBV7-8; 13 nucleotides line up with TRBD2. V gave up 5 bases and J gave up 5 bases; unmatched junction bases: 7. The CDR3 spans 16 residues. Looked up from germline, CDR1 is SGHVS and CDR2 is FQNEAQ. CDR3 in amino acids: CASSKLAGGLKDTQYF. The CDR3 nucleotides are TGTGCCAGCAGCAAACTAGCGGGAGGGCTTAAAGATACGCAGTATTTT.

This clonotype showed up just a few times. This sequence joins TRBV6-1 and TRBJ1-6; D is undetermined. The germline CDR1 and CDR2 sequences are MNHNS and SASEGT. Trimming took off 3 bases at V and 7 bases at J, with 7 bases between the two ends. This CDR3 is built from 13 residues. This CDR3 is CASSDYRNSPLHF. CDR3 bases: TGTGCCAGCAGTGACTACCGAAATTCACCCCTCCACTTT.

This clonotype was counted between two and nine times. The CDR3 DNA reads as TGTGCCAGCAGCTTTCCTGGGACTAGCGACTTCCGAAGCACAGATACGCAGTATTTT. As protein: CASSFPGTSDFRSTDTQYF. V gene TRBV11-2 combines with J gene TRBJ2-3; 10 bases fit TRBD2. The germline CDR1 and CDR2 sequences are SGHAT and FQNNGV. Trimming at V came to 3 bases and at J to 0 bases, leaving 12 bases not matched to a gene. The CDR3 has 19 amino acids. Supplemented by reference TRBV11-2 and TRBJ2-3, the full variable domain reads EAGVAQSPRYKIIEKRQSVAFWCNPISGHATLYWYQQILGQGPKLLIQFQNNGVVDDSQLPKDRFSAERLKGVDSTLKIQPAKLEDSAVYLCASSFPGTSDFRSTDTQYFGPGTRLTVL.